This T cell receptor (beta chain) is from a study of blood T cells in healthy people across ages. Through a sample-barcoded 5' primer and a J-beta primer mix, a second PCR was run for roughly 7 to 11 cycles. A template-switch adaptor containing 12 random nucleotides labeled each cDNA molecule. Using its own MiXCR run on the 5' RACE reads, TCRdb lists one record per CDR3 protein. The data contain 450,000 to 700,000 distinct CDR3 sequences, 25% to 30% of them singletons. With respect to this clonotype: Its specificity is not known.

The study, taken as a whole, reports: TCR beta diversity per million T cells fell roughly linearly with age. Fewer expanded clones and more diversity marked long-lived versus aged donors.

Isolation of PBMCs gave at least 7 million cells per sample. Germline trimming cut 4 bases from V and 4 bases from J; bases unmatched to any gene: 11. This CDR3 is 16 amino acids long. Germline CDR1 and CDR2: DFQATT and SNEGSKA (reference sequence). Specimen: blood. The sequence was obtained from a woman between 70 and 85 years old in good health. The V gene is TRBV20-1, the J gene TRBJ1-4, with 8 bases identical to TRBD1. CDR3 bases: TGCAGTGCTAACGAGGCCAGGGGGCAGGGTAATGAAAAACTGTTTTTT. Protein: CSANEARGQGNEKLFF.